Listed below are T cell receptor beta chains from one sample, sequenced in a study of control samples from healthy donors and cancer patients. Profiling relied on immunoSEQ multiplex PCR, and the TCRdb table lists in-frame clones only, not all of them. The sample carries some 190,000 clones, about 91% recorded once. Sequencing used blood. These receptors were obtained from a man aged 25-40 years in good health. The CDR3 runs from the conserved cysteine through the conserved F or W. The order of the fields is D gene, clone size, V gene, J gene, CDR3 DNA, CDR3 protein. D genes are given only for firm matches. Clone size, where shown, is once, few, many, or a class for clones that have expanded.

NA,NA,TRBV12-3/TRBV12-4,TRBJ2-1,TGTGCCAGCAGTTTAATCTCCCAGGATGAGCAGTTCTTC,CASSLISQDEQFF
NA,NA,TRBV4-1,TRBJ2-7,TGCGCCAGCAGCCCCTCCCAATTCCGCTCCTACGAGCAGTACTTC,CASSPSQFRSYEQYF
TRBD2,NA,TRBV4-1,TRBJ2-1,TGCGCCAGCAGCCCCGCGGGGGACTCCTACAATGAGCAGTTCTTC,CASSPAGDSYNEQFF
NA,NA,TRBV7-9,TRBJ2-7,TGTGCCAGCAGGGATCAAGGGAAGCCTGCCTACGAGCAGTACTTC,CASRDQGKPAYEQYF
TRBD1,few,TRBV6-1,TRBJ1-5,TGTGCCAGCAGTGCGGGACAGGGGTTGAGCAATCAGCCCCAGCATTTT,CASSAGQGLSNQPQHF
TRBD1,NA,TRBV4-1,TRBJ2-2,TGCGCCAGCACCTCTCCCAGGGGGACAGCGAACACCGGGGAGCTGTTTTTT,CASTSPRGTANTGELFF
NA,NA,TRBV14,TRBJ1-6,TGTGCCAGCAGCGTCCGGGGACATGACAATTCACCCCTCCACTTT,CASSVRGHDNSPLHF
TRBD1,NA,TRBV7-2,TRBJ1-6,TGTGCCAGCAGCTTAAGCTCTTCTCTGGACAGGTCGACACCCCTCCACTTT,CASSLSSSLDRSTPLHF
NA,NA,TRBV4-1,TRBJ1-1,TGCGCCAGCAGCCAAGATTTCGGGACGGGGAAGTACACTGAAGCTTTCTTT,CASSQDFGTGKYTEAFF
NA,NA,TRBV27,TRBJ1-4,TGTGCCAGCAGCCGAACTGGGACAAGAAATGAAAAACTGTTTTTT,CASSRTGTRNEKLFF
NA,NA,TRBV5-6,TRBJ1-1,TGTGCCAGCAGCTTGGGGCTGGGCAGTCGACCTGATTCGCTAGCTTTCTTT,CASSLGLGSRPDSLAFF
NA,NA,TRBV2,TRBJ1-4,TGTGCCAGCAGTCCACAGGGCGCTGGGAATGAAAAACTGTTTTTT,CASSPQGAGNEKLFF
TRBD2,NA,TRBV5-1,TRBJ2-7,TGCGCCAGCAGCTTGGACCTAGCGGGAAACTACGAGCAGTACTTC,CASSLDLAGNYEQYF
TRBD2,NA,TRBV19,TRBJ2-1,TGTGCCAGTAGTATAGGGGGGACTAGCGGGGAATACAATGAGCAGTTCTTC,CASSIGGTSGEYNEQFF
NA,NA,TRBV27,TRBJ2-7,TGTGCCAGCAGTTTGCGCGGCCCCAACTACGAGCAGTACTTC,CASSLRGPNYEQYF
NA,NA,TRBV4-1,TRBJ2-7,TGCGCCAGCAGCCAAGAGTTGGCAGCCTACGAGCAGTACTTC,CASSQELAAYEQYF
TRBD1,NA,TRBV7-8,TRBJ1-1,TGTGCCAGCAGCTTTCAGGGGGAGACTGAAGCTTTCTTT,CASSFQGETEAFF
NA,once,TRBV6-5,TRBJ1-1,TGTGCCAGCAGTTACTCGACGGCGATGAACACTGAAGCTTTCTTT,CASSYSTAMNTEAFF
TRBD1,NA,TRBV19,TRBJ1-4,TGTGCCAGTAGCGGGACAGATAATGAAAAACTGTTTTTT,CASSGTDNEKLFF
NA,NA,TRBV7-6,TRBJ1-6,TGTGCCAGCAGCTTAGGGCAGGGGCTCAATTCACCCCTCCACTTT,CASSLGQGLNSPLHF
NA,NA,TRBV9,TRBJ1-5,TGTGCCAGCAGCGTAGGGGGCCGGTTGGAGCCCCAGCATTTT,CASSVGGRLEPQHF
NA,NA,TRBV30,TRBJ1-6,TGTGCCTGGAGGGAGAAGGGAGGAGTCGTTGGTTCACCCCTCCACTTT,CAWREKGGVVGSPLHF
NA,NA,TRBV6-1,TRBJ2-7,TGTGCCAGCAGTGATGGAACACACGTCGAGCAGTACTTC,CASSDGTHVEQYF
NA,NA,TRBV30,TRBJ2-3,TGTGCCTGGAGTGCGGGGACTAGCACAGATACGCAGTATTTT,CAWSAGTSTDTQYF
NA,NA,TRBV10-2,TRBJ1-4,TGCGCCAGCAGGAGCCGAGGCGACACGACGGGTAATGAAAAACTGTTTTTT,CASRSRGDTTGNEKLFF
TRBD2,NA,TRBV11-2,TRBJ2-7,TGTGCCAGCAGCGAGACTAGCGTGGGCTCCTACGAGCAGTACTTC,CASSETSVGSYEQYF
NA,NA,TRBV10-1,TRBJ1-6,TGCGCCAGCAGTCGGAATATTGACTCACCCCTCCACTTT,CASSRNIDSPLHF
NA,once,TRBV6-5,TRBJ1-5,TGTGCCAGCAGCCCGGGGTGGAACAATCAGCCCCAGCATTTT,CASSPGWNNQPQHF
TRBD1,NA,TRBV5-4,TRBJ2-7,TGTGCCAGCAGCTTGGGTGGACAGGGGGCGCGTGAGCAGTACTTC,CASSLGGQGAREQYF
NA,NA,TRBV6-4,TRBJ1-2,TGTGCCAGCAGTGCGGAGTTAGGTCCTAACTATGGCTACACCTTC,CASSAELGPNYGYTF
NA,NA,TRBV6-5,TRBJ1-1,TGTGCCAGCTCCCGTGGGACGAACACTGAAGCTTTCTTT,CASSRGTNTEAFF
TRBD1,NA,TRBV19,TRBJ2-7,TGTGCCAGTAGTATAGGTTCGGGACAGGGAACCTACGAGCAGTACTTC,CASSIGSGQGTYEQYF
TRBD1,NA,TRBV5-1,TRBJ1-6,TGCGCCAGCAGCTTGGCCCAGGGGGCAGATTCACCCCTCCACTTT,CASSLAQGADSPLHF
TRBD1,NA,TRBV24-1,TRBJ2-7,TGTGCCACCAGTGATCCTCCCCGGACAGGGCACTACGAGCAGTACTTC,CATSDPPRTGHYEQYF
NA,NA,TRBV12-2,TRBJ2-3,TGTGCAAGTCGCTTACAAACTGAGACCACAGATACGCAGTATTTT,CASRLQTETTDTQYF
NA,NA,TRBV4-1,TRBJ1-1,TGCGCCAGCAGCAAAAGTTCCACTCTTGACACTGAAGCTTTCTTT,CASSKSSTLDTEAFF
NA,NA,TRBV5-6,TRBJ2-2,TGTGCCAGCAGCTTGCCAGGGACGCAAATTACCGGGGAGCTGTTTTTT,CASSLPGTQITGELFF
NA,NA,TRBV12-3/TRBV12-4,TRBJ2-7,TGTGCCAGCAGTTTAACCGGGGGCGAGCAGTACTTC,CASSLTGGEQYF
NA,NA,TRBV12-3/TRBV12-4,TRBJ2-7,TGTGCCAGCAGCCCGACTGGGACCTACGAGCAGTACTTC,CASSPTGTYEQYF
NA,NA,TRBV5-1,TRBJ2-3,TGCGCCAGCAGCTTGGGTACCAGCACAGATACGCAGTATTTT,CASSLGTSTDTQYF
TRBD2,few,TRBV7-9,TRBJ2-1,TGTGCCAGTACGCGGGGGGACAATGAGCAGTTCTTC,CASTRGDNEQFF
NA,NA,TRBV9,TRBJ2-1,TGTGCCAGCAGCGTAGCAAGCGGGTGGTACAATGAGCAGTTCTTC,CASSVASGWYNEQFF
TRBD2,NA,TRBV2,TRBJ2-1,TGTGCCAGCAGTACATGCCGGGGGGAATGTGAGCAGTTCTTC,CASSTCRGECEQFF
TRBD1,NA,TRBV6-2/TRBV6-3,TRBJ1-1,TGTGCCAGCAGTTACGACAGGGTGAGCACTGAAGCTTTCTTT,CASSYDRVSTEAFF
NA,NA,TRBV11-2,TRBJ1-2,TGTGCCAGCAGCTTAGGGGGCAGGGCCTATGGCTACACCTTC,CASSLGGRAYGYTF
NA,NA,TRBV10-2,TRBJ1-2,TGCGCCAGCAGTGCGGGACGGAATAACTATGGCTACACCTTC,CASSAGRNNYGYTF
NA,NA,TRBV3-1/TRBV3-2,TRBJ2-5,TGTGCCAGCAGCCAAGATAAGGGGCAGAAGCAAGAGACCCAGTACTTC,CASSQDKGQKQETQYF